The 20 T cell receptor beta chains listed next were all sequenced from one sample in a study of neurological immune-mediated disorders (dated by TCRdb to about 2019). The library was made by 5' RACE. The run used an Illumina HiSeq 2500. The public reads were quality trimmed at Q25 with fastp and then assembled into clones with MiXCR by TCRdb, keeping productive beta chains. Every distinct CDR3 protein forms one entry, paired with its most common genes and DNA. The sample table records fewer than 45,000 distinct CDR3 sequences; just under 6.5% of these occur just once. Around 0.52% of the sample rests with the top ten. The specimen sequenced was CD4+ T cells from blood. These receptor sequences come from a woman in her forties in good health.

This clonotype has a count of ten or more. The chain couples TRBV20-1 to TRBJ1-5; the D gene is possibly TRBD1 (5 bases). The V gene lost 3 bases and the J gene lost 3 bases, with 12 bases spanning the gap. Germline V gene lookup returns CDR1 DFQATT and CDR2 SNEGSKA (reference sequence). This CDR3 contains 14 residues. CDR3 loop: CSARPTGDNQPQHF. The CDR3 region has the DNA TGCAGTGCTAGGCCCACAGGCGACAATCAGCCCCAGCATTTT.

This clonotype was detected ten times or more. The chain links TRBV20-1 to TRBJ2-7, with D unresolved. CDR1 and CDR2 from the germline V gene are DFQATT and SNEGSKA (reference sequence). V was trimmed by 7 bases and J by 1 base, leaving 8 bases between them. The CDR3 contains 11 residues. The CDR3 nucleotides read TGCAGTGGGACGGAGTCCTACGAGCAGTACTTC. Its protein product is CSGTESYEQYF.

This clonotype has a count of ten or more. The chain is built from TRBV14 and TRBJ2-5; D tentatively reads TRBD1 or TRBD2 (5 bases each). The CDR3 is 14 residues long. Germline V gives CDR1 SGHDN, CDR2 FVKESK. Trimming cost V 3 bases and J 7 bases, with 15 bases left between them. As DNA, the CDR3 is TGTGCCAGCAGCCAGGGGACCCTAATGGGGACCCAGTACTTC. Amino acids: CASSQGTLMGTQYF.

This clonotype has at least ten counts. The chain has TRBV19 and TRBJ2-6; 7 positions agree with TRBD2. From germline, CDR1 is LNHDA and CDR2 SQIVND (reference sequence). This CDR3 is built from 16 residues. With 8 bases clipped from V and 0 bases from J, the junction kept 7 bases outside the gene matches. The CDR3 region has the DNA TGTGCCAGTCGTCTGGGGGGGATCTCTGGGGCCAACGTCCTGACTTTC. Translation gives CASRLGGISGANVLTF.

This clonotype was seen many times. The gene calls are TRBV7-2 and TRBJ2-5; maybe TRBD1 (6 bases). This CDR3 has 14 residues. The ends were cut back, 1 base at V and 1 base at J, with 7 bases in the middle. Per the germline V gene, CDR1 is SGHTA and CDR2 is FQGNSA. In DNA form, the CDR3 reads TGTGCCAGCAGCTTAGGGGGGCCCCAAGAGACCCAGTACTTC. Translated, it gives CASSLGGPQETQYF.

This clonotype was counted ten times or more. The chain recombines TRBV24-1 with TRBJ2-5; weak D call: TRBD1 (6 bases). Trimming left V 2 bases short and J 9 bases short, with 18 bases between. The germline CDR1 and CDR2 sequences are KGHDR and SFDVKD. This CDR3 is built from 15 residues. CDR3 sequence (DNA): TGTGCCACCAGTGATTCACAGGGAAGAAGAGAAGCCCAGTACTTC. Translated, it gives CATSDSQGRREAQYF.

Many counts were recorded for this clonotype. J is TRBJ1-5 and V is TRBV2; D not resolved. This CDR3 has 12 amino acids. Trimming took 8 bases from V and 5 from J, leaving 10 bases between them. Germline CDR1 is SNHLY and CDR2 is FYNNEI. CDR3 amino acids: CASGGVDQPQHF. The CDR3 DNA is TGTGCCAGCGGTGGGGTGGATCAGCCCCAGCATTTT.

Ten or more counts support this clonotype. The chain joins TRBV5-6 to TRBJ2-4, with 12 bases identical to TRBD2. This CDR3 spans 16 amino acids. The V gene end was trimmed by 3 bases and the J gene end by 6 bases; junction bases not matched to a gene: 7. Looked up from germline, CDR1 is SGHDT and CDR2 is YYEEEE. This chain's CDR3 is CASSSGLAGHRNIQYF. The CDR3 DNA sequence: TGTGCCAGCAGCTCTGGACTAGCGGGACATAGAAACATTCAGTACTTC.

There are many counts of this clonotype. V and J are TRBV10-3 and TRBJ2-1; 7 bases are shared with TRBD2. Germline V gene sequence: CDR1 ENHRY, CDR2 SYGVKD. V was pared by 8 bases and J by 0 bases, with 4 bases of the junction left unmatched. This CDR3 has 14 amino acids. The CDR3: CAIQRESSYNEQFF. The CDR3 region has the DNA TGTGCCATCCAGCGGGAAAGCTCCTACAATGAGCAGTTCTTC.

This clonotype was recorded many times. This chain uses TRBV5-1 with TRBJ1-6; D is possibly TRBD1 (5 bases). The V gene lost 7 bases and the J gene lost 3 bases, with 14 bases spanning the gap. Germline CDR1 SGHRS, CDR2 YFSETQ. The CDR3 extends over 15 amino acids. CDR3: CASRSGASYNSPLHF. CDR3 in DNA: TGCGCCAGCCGGAGCGGGGCGAGCTATAATTCACCCCTCCACTTT.

This clonotype appeared many times. The chain couples TRBV9 to TRBJ1-1, with D uncertain. Germline CDR1 is SGDLS and CDR2 is YYNGEE. The germline V and J ends were trimmed by 2 bases and 0 bases, with 8 bases remaining between them. The CDR3 has 14 amino acids. CDR3: CASSVGRMNTEAFF. The CDR3 DNA is TGTGCCAGCAGCGTGGGCAGGATGAACACTGAAGCTTTCTTT.

This clonotype came up many times. The chain carries TRBV4-2 and TRBJ2-5, with 8 bases matching TRBD1. V trimming: 2 bases; J trimming: 2 bases; junction bases outside the gene matches: 4. This CDR3 has 15 residues. In germline, CDR1 is LGHNA, CDR2 YNFKEQ. The CDR3 sequence: CASSQPQGAQETQYF. In DNA form, the CDR3 reads TGTGCCAGCAGCCAACCGCAGGGGGCTCAAGAGACCCAGTACTTC.

This clonotype has more than one count but fewer than ten. V gene TRBV19 combines with J gene TRBJ1-4; 9 bases map to TRBD1. The V and J ends lost 6 bases and 7 bases, in that order; junction bases with no gene match: 9. Germline CDR1 LNHDA, CDR2 SQIVND (reference sequence). The CDR3 has 15 residues. The CDR3 loop is CASRPRGTGTEKLFF. CDR3 DNA sequence: TGTGCCAGTAGACCCCGCGGGACAGGGACTGAAAAACTGTTTTTT.

This clonotype was counted many times. The chain is built from TRBV5-1 and TRBJ1-1; D not resolved. The CDR3 is 14 amino acids. The ends were cut back, 3 bases at V and 1 base at J, with 10 bases in the middle. The germline CDR1 and CDR2 sequences are SGHRS and YFSETQ. The CDR3: CASSSIKGNTEAFF. The CDR3 nucleotides read TGCGCCAGCAGCTCGATCAAGGGGAACACTGAAGCTTTCTTT.

This clonotype was found many times. The gene calls are TRBV11-3 and TRBJ2-6, with a possible D match to TRBD1 (7 bases). Trimming pared 4 bases from V and 2 bases from J, leaving 9 bases between. The CDR3 runs 15 residues. Germline values: CDR1 SGHNT, CDR2 YENEEA. The CDR3 DNA reads TGTGCCAGCAGCTCCAGGGGGGCTGGGGCCAACGTCCTGACTTTC. It translates to CASSSRGAGANVLTF.

At least ten counts were recorded for this clonotype. The chain carries TRBV7-9 and TRBJ2-1; 10 bases fit TRBD2. With V trimmed by 5 bases and J by 7 bases, 14 bases remained unmatched. Germline CDR1 SEHNR, CDR2 FQNEAQ (reference sequence). This CDR3 region has 17 residues. DNA of the CDR3: TGTGCCAGCAGCCCACCCCGCCTAGCGGGAGTACGGAATGAGCAGTTCTTC. Its translation is CASSPPRLAGVRNEQFF.

This clonotype appeared many times. The chain is built from TRBV5-1 and TRBJ2-6, with D uncertain. The V end was cut by 2 bases, the J end by 5 bases, with 5 bases between. The CDR3 contains 13 residues. Germline lookup yields CDR1 SGHRS and CDR2 YFSETQ. CDR3 sequence: CASSLSWANVLTF. The CDR3 region has the DNA TGCGCCAGCAGCTTAAGCTGGGCCAACGTCCTGACTTTC.

In its sample, this clonotype was seen many times. J is TRBJ2-7 and V is TRBV29-1; D is undetermined. V lost 4 bases and J lost 6, with 10 bases in between. The germline V gene has CDR1 SQVTM and CDR2 ANQGSEA. The CDR3 totals 11 residues. CDR3: CSVVLRAEQYF. The CDR3 coding sequence is TGCAGCGTTGTTTTGAGAGCCGAGCAGTACTTC.

This clonotype has at least ten counts. V is TRBV5-5 and J is TRBJ2-3; the D gene is possibly TRBD2 (6 bases). Trimming took 1 base from V and 2 from J, leaving 11 bases between them. Germline V gene lookup returns CDR1 SGHKS and CDR2 YYEKEE (reference sequence). The CDR3 runs 15 residues. The CDR3 reads CASSLYAGLTDTQYF. CDR3 DNA sequence: TGTGCCAGCAGCTTGTACGCGGGGCTCACAGATACGCAGTATTTT.

This clonotype was recorded many times. This rearrangement joins TRBV5-1 to TRBJ2-7; no definite D call. Per germline, CDR1 SGHRS and CDR2 YFSETQ. V lost 6 bases, J lost 0 bases, and 19 bases lay in between. The CDR3 extends over 16 amino acids. The CDR3 nucleotides read TGCGCCAGCACCCCTGGAAGAACCGGAAGCTCCTACGAGCAGTACTTC. It encodes CASTPGRTGSSYEQYF.